The next 29 T cell receptor beta chains were all read from a single sample in a study of shared clonotypes between healthy human individuals. TCRdb's table, derived via immunoSEQ multiplex PCR, lists solely in-frame clones and lacks some. The table includes about 1.1 million clones, 70% to 80% detected once. Sequencing was carried out using memory CD4+ T cells from PBMCs. Subset here: CD45RA-negative fraction. These receptors originate from a man aged 18 to 35 in good health. Some clones in this sample may be carry-over from other donors' samples.

The genes are TRBV7-2 and TRBJ2-1; D assignment may be TRBD1 or TRBD2 (6 bases each). Germline loops: CDR1 SGHTA, CDR2 FQGNSA. The CDR3 spans 15 residues. V was trimmed by 1 base and J by 7 bases, leaving 14 bases between them. CDR3 amino acids: CASSLEGGFGNEQFF. The CDR3 DNA reads as TGTGCCAGCAGCTTAGAAGGGGGGTTTGGTAATGAGCAGTTCTTC. Supplemented by reference TRBV7-2 and TRBJ2-1, the full variable domain reads GAGVSQSPSNKVTEKGKDVELRCDPISGHTALYWYRQSLGQGLEFLIYFQGNSAPDKSGLPSDRFSAERTGGSVSTLTIQRTQQEDSAVYLCASSLEGGFGNEQFFGPGTRLTVL.

This clone was detected only once. V is TRBV6-5 and J is TRBJ2-1; TRBD1 is a possible D gene (5 bases). CDR1 and CDR2 (germline): MNHEY, SVGAGI. Trimming shortened V by 1 base and J by 15 bases, and 19 bases separated the two germline ends. The CDR3 loop spans 14 amino acids. CDR3 sequence (DNA): TGTGCCAGCAGTTACTTCCCACGGGTGGGGCCGCGGTTCTTC. It translates to CASSYFPRVGPRFF.

The rearrangement joins TRBV11-2 to TRBJ1-2; possible D gene TRBD1, 5 bases. Germline CDR1 and CDR2: SGHAT and FQNNGV. CDR3 length equals 14 residues. The V end was cut by 6 bases, the J end by 5 bases, with 16 bases between. CDR3 sequence: CASSSGPRIYGYTF. The CDR3 DNA is TGTGCCAGCAGTTCAGGGCCACGAATATATGGCTACACCTTC.

The chain carries TRBV25-1 and TRBJ2-1; the match to TRBD1 covers 7 bases. Germline V gene sequence: CDR1 MGHDK, CDR2 SYGVNS. The CDR3 is 16 residues long. V lost 3 bases, J lost 2 bases, and 7 bases stayed unmatched. The CDR3 sequence is CASSDSTGKAYNEQFF. The CDR3 DNA reads TGTGCCAGCAGTGACTCGACAGGGAAAGCCTACAATGAGCAGTTCTTC.

J is TRBJ2-1 and V is TRBV6-5; 10 bases match TRBD2. V dropped 0 bases and J dropped 9; count of bases not matched to a gene: 5. Per germline, CDR1 MNHEY and CDR2 SVGAGI. This CDR3 contains 15 residues. The CDR3, as DNA: TGTGCCAGCAGTTACTCTAGCGGGGGGAGGGTTGAGCAGTTCTTC. Its translation is CASSYSSGGRVEQFF.

In the case of this clone: The sample has other DNA sequences that encode this CDR3 too. This chain joins TRBV30 and TRBJ2-7; D call uncertain. The germline gives CDR1 GTSNPN, CDR2 SVGIG (reference sequence). Trimming took off 5 bases at V and 6 bases at J, with 11 bases between the two ends. The CDR3 has 11 residues. The CDR3 sequence: CAWGWGGEQYF. The CDR3 DNA reads as TGTGCCTGGGGATGGGGTGGCGAGCAGTACTTC.

This chain uses TRBV9 with TRBJ2-3, with 10 nucleotides matching TRBD2. The germline CDR1 and CDR2 sequences are SGDLS and YYNGEE. This CDR3 is built from 18 residues. Unmatched junction bases numbered 17, after V lost 4 bases and J lost 6 bases. The CDR3 region is CASSPRGASGSVGDTQYF. As DNA, the CDR3 is TGTGCCAGCAGCCCACGAGGGGCTAGCGGGAGCGTTGGGGATACGCAGTATTTT.

A few counts support this clone. The rearrangement links TRBV28 to TRBJ2-5; weak D call: TRBD2 (7 bases). The CDR3 has 14 amino acids. V was trimmed by 8 bases and J by 5 bases, leaving 18 bases between them. CDR1 is MDHEN, CDR2 SYDVKM, per germline. The CDR3 loop is CASGGAPRMETQYF. CDR3 DNA: TGTGCCAGCGGGGGGGCCCCGAGGATGGAGACCCAGTACTTC.

The genes are TRBV20-1 and TRBJ2-7, with TRBD1 as a possible D gene (7 bases). Germline CDR1 and CDR2: DFQATT and SNEGSKA (reference sequence). Trimming stripped 5 bases from V and 5 bases from J, with 10 bases between. The CDR3 totals 11 residues. The CDR3 region is CSAGGTDEQYF. DNA of the CDR3: TGCAGTGCTGGGGGGACAGACGAGCAGTACTTC.

This clone has a handful of counts. The genes are TRBV1 and TRBJ1-2; the D call in the table, TRBD1, was not verified against the DNA. TRBV1 is annotated as a pseudogene. There are 18 residues in the CDR3. CDR3 DNA: TGCACCAGCAGATATTACCGGGACAGGAGAATGATCAACTATGGCTACACCTTC. It specifies CTSRYYRDRRMINYGYTF.

This chain uses TRBV30 with TRBJ1-5; 8 positions match TRBD1. Germline values: CDR1 GTSNPN, CDR2 SVGIG (reference sequence). After removal of 3 bases from V and 6 bases from J, the junction contained 13 bases not matched to a gene. There are 16 residues in the CDR3. CDR3 bases: TGTGCCTGGAGCTCCGGGCAGGGGGCTTATTTTCAGCCCCAGCATTTT. Protein sequence: CAWSSGQGAYFQPQHF.

This chain connects TRBV11-3 to TRBJ1-5; D is perhaps TRBD1 (6 bases). This CDR3 comprises 17 residues. V lost 0 bases to trimming and J lost 1 base, with 13 bases between them. Looked up from germline, CDR1 is SGHNT and CDR2 is YENEEA. The CDR3 loop is CASSLENRVLSNQPQHF. The CDR3 region has the DNA TGTGCCAGCAGCTTAGAGAACAGGGTATTAAGCAATCAGCCCCAGCATTTT.

The chain joins TRBV28 to TRBJ2-7; TRBD2 aligns across 8 bases. Trimming took 5 bases from V and 2 from J; bases not matched to a gene: 8. The CDR3 extends over 15 amino acids. Per the germline V gene, CDR1 is MDHEN and CDR2 is SYDVKM. CDR3 sequence (DNA): TGTGCCAGCAGTGAACTAGCGGCAAATACCTACGAGCAGTACTTC. Translating gives CASSELAANTYEQYF.

The chain combines TRBV6-1 with TRBJ1-5; 9 bases align to TRBD1. This CDR3 comprises 15 residues. The germline V gene has CDR1 MNHNS and CDR2 SASEGT. The trim removed 4 bases at V and 11 bases at J, leaving 12 bases unmatched. Here the CDR3 DNA reads TGTGCCAGCAGTGCGGACAGGGGCGGTTGGGCAGCCCAGCATTTT. Its translation is CASSADRGGWAAQHF.

V gene TRBV7-6 combines with J gene TRBJ2-7; 7 bases are shared with TRBD2. This CDR3 contains 16 residues. CDR1 and CDR2 from the germline V gene are SGHVS and FNYEAQ. Trimming cost V 5 bases and J 5 bases; bases outside gene matches: 15. Here the CDR3 reads CASSKVIGGSLNEQYF. CDR3 bases: TGTGCCAGCAGCAAGGTGATTGGCGGGAGTCTCAACGAGCAGTACTTC.

The rearrangement joins TRBV2 to TRBJ1-5; the D gene is possibly TRBD1 (5 bases). CDR3 length equals 16 residues. Germline V gene data show CDR1 as SNHLY and CDR2 as FYNNEI. V lost 4 bases, J lost 4 bases, and 17 bases lay in between. The CDR3 reads CASSVGRSGGNQPQHF. DNA of the CDR3: TGTGCCAGCAGTGTCGGAAGGAGTGGGGGAAATCAGCCCCAGCATTTT.

The chain joins TRBV28 to TRBJ2-1; 10 positions agree with TRBD1. V gave up 3 bases and J gave up 2 bases; unmatched junction bases: 7. Germline loops: CDR1 MDHEN, CDR2 SYDVKM. This CDR3 has 17 amino acids. CDR3 sequence (DNA): TGTGCCAGCAGTTTCCTAGGTGGACAGGGGGCCTACAATGAGCAGTTCTTC. Translation gives CASSFLGGQGAYNEQFF.

V and J are TRBV6-1 and TRBJ1-2; D might be TRBD1 (5 bases). Trimming removed 0 bases at V and 8 bases at J, with 13 bases between. The CDR3 is 14 amino acids. CDR1 and CDR2 from the germline V gene are MNHNS and SASEGT. The CDR3 sequence: CASSEAWGLGGYTF. The CDR3, as DNA: TGTGCCAGCAGTGAAGCATGGGGCCTGGGGGGCTACACCTTC.

This chain connects TRBV18 to TRBJ2-7; D is undetermined. Germline CDR1 reads KGHSH; CDR2 reads LQKENI. The CDR3 totals 14 residues. The V end lost 3 bases, the J end lost 2 bases, and 11 bases lay between the germline ends. The CDR3 loop reads CASSPRTAAYEQYF. The DNA of the CDR3 is TGTGCCAGCTCACCGCGAACAGCAGCCTACGAGCAGTACTTC.

This clone was seen only a few times. The rearrangement joins TRBV19 to TRBJ2-1; the D gene is possibly TRBD1 (5 bases). The CDR3 has 11 residues. V shed 9 bases and J shed 4 bases, with 7 bases lying between them. Looked up from germline, CDR1 is LNHDA and CDR2 is SQIVND (reference sequence). The CDR3 loop reads CASQGYNEQFF. CDR3 bases: TGTGCCAGCCAGGGTTACAATGAGCAGTTCTTC.

The rearrangement links TRBV2 to TRBJ1-1, with 9 bases matching TRBD1. The CDR3 contains 13 residues. The germline V gene has CDR1 SNHLY and CDR2 FYNNEI. After removal of 11 bases from V and 6 bases from J, the junction contained 10 bases not matched to a gene. CDR3 bases: TGTGCCGGACAGTTACAGGGGGCAGCTGAAGCTTTCTTT. This gives the protein CAGQLQGAAEAFF.

V gene TRBV7-3 combines with J gene TRBJ2-2; the D is unclear. From germline, CDR1 is SGHTA and CDR2 FQGTGA. CDR3 size: 14 residues. V gave up 2 bases and J gave up 5 bases, with 9 bases separating them. The CDR3, as DNA: TGTGCCAGCAGCTTACTCCACGGGACCGGGGAGCTGTTTTTT. Its protein product is CASSLLHGTGELFF.

V is TRBV28 and J is TRBJ1-1, with TRBD1 identical over 8 bases. The J segment lost 5 bases and the V segment lost 8 bases, leaving 13 bases of the junction unmatched. Germline CDR1 and CDR2: MDHEN and SYDVKM. This CDR3 region has 15 residues. The CDR3 DNA reads TGTGCCAGCGAGGGCGCCGGGACAGGAGGGACTGAAGCTTTCTTT. This gives the protein CASEGAGTGGTEAFF.

J is TRBJ2-4 and V is TRBV4-1; TRBD2 aligns across 8 bases. Germline V gene sequence: CDR1 MGHRA, CDR2 YSYEKL. This CDR3 spans 18 amino acids. After removal of 0 bases from V and 2 bases from J, the junction contained 9 bases not matched to a gene. CDR3 sequence: CASSQDILTGGTKNIQYF. CDR3 nucleotide sequence: TGCGCCAGCAGCCAAGATATTTTAACGGGAGGGACCAAAAACATTCAGTACTTC.

The V and J genes are TRBV7-2 and TRBJ2-5, with D tentatively TRBD1 or TRBD2 (5 bases each). This CDR3 is 14 amino acids long. Trimming pared 5 bases from V and 3 bases from J, leaving 13 bases between. Per germline, CDR1 SGHTA and CDR2 FQGNSA. As DNA, the CDR3 is TGTGCCAGCAGCCCCCGTGGGGGTGAAGAGACCCAGTACTTC. Translation gives CASSPRGGEETQYF.

V and J are TRBV21-1 and TRBJ2-7; the DNA was not used to check the table's D call, TRBD1. TRBV21-1 is labeled a pseudogene. The CDR3 consists of 15 residues. The CDR3: CASKTGERSSYEQYF. The CDR3 DNA reads as TGTGCCAGCAAAACAGGGGAAAGGAGCTCCTACGAGCAGTACTTC.

Remarks on this clone: A single base separates this from a much larger clone, so it may be a read error. Other DNA sequences in the sample encode the same CDR3. The rearrangement uses TRBV2 and TRBJ2-5; D call uncertain. The length of the CDR3 is 11 residues. The ends were cut back, 5 bases at V and 5 bases at J, with 6 bases in the middle. Germline CDR1 SNHLY, CDR2 FYNNEI. CDR3 loop: CASSLRETQYF. DNA of the CDR3: TGTGCCAGCAGTCTAAGGGAGACCCAGTACTTC.

J is TRBJ1-4 and V is TRBV28; 10 bases map to TRBD1. The CDR3 sequence is 14 residues long. Germline V lookup: CDR1 MDHEN, CDR2 SYDVKM. Trimming cost V 6 bases and J 7 bases; bases outside gene matches: 5. The CDR3: CASSRQGALEKLFF. DNA of the CDR3: TGTGCCAGCAGCCGACAGGGGGCCCTTGAAAAACTGTTTTTT.

About this clone itself: At the DNA level, this CDR3 is encoded by other sequences in the same sample as well. The gene calls are TRBV29-1 and TRBJ2-1; tentatively, D is TRBD1 (7 bases). The V end was cut by 4 bases, the J end by 6 bases, with 10 bases between. CDR3 size: 12 residues. Looked up from germline, CDR1 is SQVTM and CDR2 is ANQGSEA. The CDR3 loop is CSVGQGGNEQFF. The CDR3 nucleotides read TGCAGCGTTGGACAGGGAGGCAATGAGCAGTTCTTC.